This T cell receptor (beta chain) was captured by sequencing in a study of CD8 T cells in Susac syndrome. An amount of RNA that ranged from 0.5 to 1 ug was reverse transcribed with random hexamers. Coverage of TCR beta CDR3 amplification by immunoSEQ multiplex PCR extended to 54 Vbeta and 13 Jbeta. One entry per CDR3 protein results from TCRdb running MiXCR on the immunoSEQ multiplex PCR reads. The sample lists approximately 140,000 distinct CDR3 sequences; roughly 94% were seen once. This clonotype showed up just once. Sequenced input: CD8+ T cells from PBMCs. This receptor was obtained from a human donor in good health.

CDR3 loop: CASSRLTSGVSSYNEQFF. The CDR3 DNA reads as TGTGCCAGCAGCCGACTCACTAGCGGGGTGAGCTCCTACAATGAGCAGTTCTTC. This chain joins TRBV7-8 and TRBJ2-1; 10 bases align to TRBD2. CDR1 is SGHVS, CDR2 FQNEAQ, per germline. The CDR3 is 18 amino acids. V shed 5 bases, J shed 0 bases, and the junction held 10 bases outside the gene matches.